This TCR beta chain originates from a study of T cell repertoires in cytomegalovirus infection. About the study: Public signatures in TCR beta pointed to CMV infection and matching HLA type. Study results and caveats: The study identified carriers of CMV plus the relevant HLA from cumulative public TCR beta family frequency. CMV-specific TCR beta clonotypes restricted by HLA-C dominated the ex vivo response.

A single record per CDR3 protein comes from TCRdb applying MiXCR to the reads. The sample records 150,000 or so distinct CDR3 sequences, roughly 6% being singletons. A word on this clonotype: Its antigen is not known.

Per the germline V gene, CDR1 is SGHTA and CDR2 is FQGTGA. V was shortened by 5 bases and J by 6 bases, with 14 bases between the two germline ends. The CDR3 has 13 amino acids. This chain connects TRBV7-3 to TRBJ2-7, with D unresolved. Sample: PBMCs. The TCR comes from a human donor in good health (CMV status not recorded). Some clones in this sample may be carry-over from other donors' samples. The CDR3 reads CASSPQRMGEQYF. In nucleotides, the CDR3 is TGTGCCAGCAGCCCCCAGCGTATGGGCGAGCAGTACTTC. The full variable domain, rest sourced from reference TRBV7-3 and TRBJ2-7, is GAGVSQTPSNKVTEKGKYVELRCDPISGHTALYWYRQSLGQGPEFLIYFQGTGAADDSGLPNDRFFAVRPEGSVSTLKIQRTERGDSAVYLCASSPQRMGEQYFGPGTRLTVT.